This is a list of T cell receptor beta chains from one sample in a study of blood T cell repertoires in COVID-19. TCRdb keeps only in-frame clones here, not all; method: immunoSEQ multiplex PCR. The sample carries fewer than 100,000 clones, around nine tenths recorded once. Source material: peripheral blood. These receptors all come from a man aged 50-59 years with acute or convalescent COVID-19. The CDR3 runs from the conserved cysteine through the conserved F or W. D genes are given only for firm matches. Some rows have no size entry. The others give once, few or many, or a class for an expanded clone.

>TRBV7-3|.|TRBJ2-5|.
CASSSSGAGETQYF
TGTGCCAGCAGCTCCTCTGGGGCGGGGGAGACCCAGTACTTC
>TRBV12-3/TRBV12-4|TRBD1|TRBJ2-7|.
CASSTTGPYEQYF
TGTGCCAGCAGTACGACAGGGCCCTACGAGCAGTACTTC
>TRBV5-1|TRBD1|TRBJ1-5|.
CASSSGQGGQPQHF
TGCGCCAGCAGCTCCGGACAGGGAGGCCAGCCCCAGCATTTT
>TRBV4-1|.|TRBJ1-2|.
CASGETLSYGYTF
TGCGCCAGCGGGGAGACCCTTTCCTATGGCTACACCTTC
>TRBV7-8|TRBD2|TRBJ2-1|.
CASSLAPGTSGGQFF
TGTGCCAGCAGCTTAGCCCCCGGGACTAGCGGAGGGCAGTTCTTC
>TRBV14|.|TRBJ2-7|.
CASSQDYHEQYF
TGTGCCAGCAGCCAAGATTATCACGAGCAGTACTTC
>TRBV7-3|TRBD2|TRBJ2-5|.
CASSPAGGQETQYF
TGTGCCAGCAGCCCAGCGGGAGGGCAAGAGACCCAGTACTTC
>TRBV4-1|.|TRBJ1-5|.
CASSQDRVSNQPQHF
TGCGCCAGCAGCCAAGACAGGGTAAGCAATCAGCCCCAGCATTTT
>TRBV10-1|.|TRBJ2-7|.
CASSDGWAGEQYF
TGCGCCAGCAGTGATGGGTGGGCCGGCGAGCAGTACTTC
>TRBV11-3|.|TRBJ2-5|.
CASREGGETQYF
TGTGCCAGCAGGGAGGGAGGAGAGACCCAGTACTTC
>TRBV5-4|TRBD2|TRBJ2-6|.
CAFGLAGRLSSGANVLTF
TGTGCCTTCGGACTAGCGGGCCGTCTCAGCTCTGGGGCCAACGTCCTGACTTTC
>TRBV12-2|.|TRBJ2-7|.
CASRLIDSGQGASSYEQYF
TGTGCAAGTCGCTTAATTGATTCGGGACAGGGGGCTTCGAGCTACGAGCAGTACTTC
>TRBV7-9|.|TRBJ2-1|once
CASSSPNEQFF
TGTGCCAGCAGCTCCCCGAATGAGCAGTTCTTC
>TRBV18|.|TRBJ1-1|.
CASSPLSVGNTEAFF
TGTGCCAGCTCACCATTGAGTGTTGGGAACACTGAAGCTTTCTTT
>TRBV18|TRBD1|TRBJ2-1|.
CASSPPRMGRGPFDNFSGGKQFF
TGTGCCAGCTCACCACCTCGGATGGGCAGGGGGCCTTTTGACAACTTCTCTGGGGGTAAGCAGTTCTTC
>TRBV6-4|TRBD1|TRBJ2-1|.
CASSEPGQEYNEQFF
TGTGCCAGCAGTGAGCCGGGACAGGAGTACAATGAGCAGTTCTTC
>TRBV9|TRBD1|TRBJ1-2|.
CASSVGGQGYTF
TGTGCCAGCAGCGTAGGGGGACAGGGCTACACCTTC
>TRBV7-7|TRBD2|TRBJ2-5|once
CASSLTPAGGPGETQYF
TGTGCCAGCAGCTTAACCCCCGCGGGGGGTCCTGGGGAGACCCAGTACTTC
>TRBV11-2|.|TRBJ2-7|once
CASSLTKNEQYF
TGTGCCAGCAGCTTAACTAAGAACGAGCAGTACTTC
>TRBV9|TRBD1|TRBJ1-1|.
CASSPRGRETEAFF
TGTGCCAGCAGCCCTAGGGGGCGCGAGACTGAAGCTTTCTTT
>TRBV18|TRBD2|TRBJ2-1|once
CASSRTSGRSSYNEQFF
TGTGCCAGCTCGCGGACTAGCGGGCGGAGCTCCTACAATGAGCAGTTCTTC
>TRBV18|TRBD1|TRBJ1-1|.
CASSPLGQGQTEAFF
TGTGCCAGCTCACCCCTTGGACAGGGTCAGACTGAAGCTTTCTTT
>TRBV7-2|.|TRBJ2-5|.
CASGERQETQYF
TGTGCCAGCGGGGAGCGACAAGAGACCCAGTACTTC